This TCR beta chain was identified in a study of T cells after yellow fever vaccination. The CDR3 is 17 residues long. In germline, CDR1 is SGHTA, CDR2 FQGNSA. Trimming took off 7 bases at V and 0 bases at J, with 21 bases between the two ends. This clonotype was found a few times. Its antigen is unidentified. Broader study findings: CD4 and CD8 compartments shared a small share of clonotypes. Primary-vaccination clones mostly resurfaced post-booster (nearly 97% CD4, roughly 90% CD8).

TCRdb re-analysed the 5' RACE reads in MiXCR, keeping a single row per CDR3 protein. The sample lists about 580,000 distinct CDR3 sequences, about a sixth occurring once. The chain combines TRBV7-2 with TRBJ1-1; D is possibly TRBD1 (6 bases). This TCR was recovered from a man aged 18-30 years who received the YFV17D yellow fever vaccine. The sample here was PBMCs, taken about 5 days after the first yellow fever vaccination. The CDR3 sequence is CASTPFRGTSLNTEAFF. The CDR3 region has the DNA TGTGCCAGCACTCCATTTCGGGGGACATCTTTGAACACTGAAGCTTTCTTT.